This entry lists 20 T cell receptor beta chains sequenced from one sample in a study of Tregs in tolerant kidney transplant recipients. Sequenced by immunoSEQ multiplex PCR; TCRdb stores in-frame clones only, minus some. The sample yields roughly 86,000 clones, 80% to 95% seen once. Mixed chimerism was transient after nonmyeloablative marrow transplants from related graft donors. Sequenced here: CD4+ T cells from blood (PBMCs), sampled 12 months after the transplant. The receptors stem from a human patient who received a combined kidney and bone marrow transplant. Some T cells here may be from the graft donor.

The chain employs TRBV15 and TRBJ1-4; the D is unclear. The CDR3 has 15 residues. The V gene's germline CDR1 is LNHNV and CDR2 YYDKDF (reference sequence). Trimming stripped 6 bases from V and 0 bases from J, with 11 bases between. The CDR3 DNA reads TGTGCCACCAGTCGGGAGGTGACAACTAATGAAAAACTGTTTTTT. The encoded protein is CATSREVTTNEKLFF.

This clone was recorded a few times. The chain carries TRBV19 and TRBJ2-7; 10 nucleotides match TRBD1. This CDR3 contains 14 residues. Germline trimming cut 3 bases from V and 4 bases from J; bases unmatched to any gene: 3. Germline V gene sequence: CDR1 LNHDA, CDR2 SQIVND (reference sequence). In nucleotides, the CDR3 is TGTGCCAGTAGTATTCGACAGGGGGCGTACGAGCAGTACTTC. It is translated as CASSIRQGAYEQYF. The full variable domain, with the rest looked up from reference TRBV19 and TRBJ2-7, is DGGITQSPKYLFRKEGQNVTLSCEQNLNHDAMYWYRQDPGQGLRLIYYSQIVNDFQKGDIAEGYSVSREKKESFPLTVTSAQKNPTAFYLCASSIRQGAYEQYFGPGTRLTVT.

This clone was picked up one time. The J gene is TRBJ2-7, the V gene TRBV7-2; 7 positions match TRBD2. CDR1 and CDR2 from the germline V gene are SGHTA and FQGNSA. Germline trimming cut 1 base from V and 4 bases from J; bases unmatched to any gene: 7. The CDR3 loop spans 15 amino acids. The CDR3 spells CASSLEAGVGYEQYF. CDR3 in DNA: TGTGCCAGCAGCTTAGAGGCGGGAGTTGGATACGAGCAGTACTTC.

V and J are TRBV4-3 and TRBJ1-1; D remains ambiguous. This CDR3 region has 14 residues. V was pared by 1 base and J by 0 bases, with 6 bases between. The V gene's germline CDR1 is LGHNA and CDR2 YSLEER. CDR3 residues: CASSQALMNTEAFF. CDR3 in DNA: TGCGCCAGCAGCCAAGCCTTAATGAACACTGAAGCTTTCTTT.

J is TRBJ2-3 and V is TRBV6-5; 13 bases align to TRBD2. This CDR3 has 12 amino acids. V gave up 5 bases and J gave up 15 bases; unmatched junction bases: 5. Germline V gene lookup returns CDR1 MNHEY and CDR2 SVGAGI. The CDR3 region is CASSTSGGARYF. Here the CDR3 DNA reads TGTGCCAGCAGTACTAGCGGGGGGGCGCGATATTTT.

V and J are TRBV4-2 and TRBJ2-3; 8 positions agree with TRBD1. V was pared by 1 base and J by 5 bases, with 5 bases of the junction left unmatched. This CDR3 is built from 15 residues. Germline loops: CDR1 LGHNA, CDR2 YNFKEQ. CDR3 region: CASSQVAGGRDTQYF. The CDR3 coding sequence is TGTGCCAGCAGCCAAGTGGCAGGGGGCAGAGATACGCAGTATTTT.

This chain links TRBV25-1 with TRBJ2-7, with D tentatively TRBD2 (6 bases). This CDR3 is 15 amino acids long. The germline CDR1 and CDR2 sequences are MGHDK and SYGVNS. Trimming pared 0 bases from V and 0 bases from J, leaving 9 bases between. CDR3 protein: CASSEYGGSSYEQYF. CDR3 DNA sequence: TGTGCCAGCAGTGAATATGGAGGGAGCTCCTACGAGCAGTACTTC.

The V call is TRBV7-3, the J call TRBJ2-1; tentatively, D is TRBD2 (7 bases). V lost 3 bases and J 3 bases, leaving 15 bases between the germline ends. Germline V lookup: CDR1 SGHTA, CDR2 FQGTGA. The CDR3 contains 16 residues. Here the CDR3 reads CASSFSRGGVYNEQFF. CDR3 DNA sequence: TGTGCCAGCAGCTTCTCCCGCGGGGGCGTCTACAATGAGCAGTTCTTC.

Here the CDR3 reads CASSRDRLQPQHF. CDR3 coding DNA: TGTGCCAGCAGCCGGGACAGACTCCAGCCCCAGCATTTT. The chain couples TRBV6-5 to TRBJ1-5, with 7 bases identical to TRBD1. V lost 6 bases and J lost 7; bases outside the gene matches: 6. From germline, CDR1 is MNHEY and CDR2 SVGAGI. The CDR3 runs to 13 residues.

The chain couples TRBV5-1 to TRBJ1-6; no reliable D call. The CDR3 spans 12 residues. Germline V lookup: CDR1 SGHRS, CDR2 YFSETQ. With 2 bases removed from V and 14 bases from J, the gap between germline ends came to 11 bases. CDR3: CASSLIEGTLHF. CDR3 DNA: TGCGCCAGCAGCTTAATTGAGGGAACCCTCCACTTT. Complete variable domain (other parts from reference TRBV5-1 and TRBJ1-6): KAGVTQTPRYLIKTRGQQVTLSCSPISGHRSVSWYQQTPGQGLQFLFEYFSETQRNKGNFPGRFSGRQFSNSRSEMNVSTLELGDSALYLCASSLIEGTLHFGNGTRLTVT.

The chain links TRBV7-3 to TRBJ2-2; 7 bases are a match to TRBD2. The CDR3 has 15 amino acids. With 4 bases clipped from V and 3 bases from J, the junction kept 5 bases outside the gene matches. Looked up from germline, CDR1 is SGHTA and CDR2 is FQGTGA. The CDR3 sequence: CASSSSAGYTGELFF. The CDR3 DNA reads TGTGCCAGCAGCTCCTCAGCGGGGTACACCGGGGAGCTGTTTTTT.

The gene calls are TRBV4-1 and TRBJ2-5, with 14 positions matching TRBD2. The CDR3 totals 19 residues. Germline-derived CDR1 and CDR2 are MGHRA and YSYEKL. The V gene end was trimmed by 3 bases and the J gene end by 4 bases; junction bases not matched to a gene: 13. The CDR3 here is CASSHGSGPGLAGGETQYF. CDR3 nucleotides: TGCGCCAGCAGCCATGGTAGTGGCCCAGGACTAGCGGGAGGAGAGACCCAGTACTTC.

This clone was detected only once. The gene calls are TRBV6-1 and TRBJ2-4; D is ambiguous. Between the trimmed V and J ends, which lost 6 bases and 5 bases, there was a span of 11 bases. CDR1 and CDR2 (germline): MNHNS, SASEGT. CDR3 length equals 13 residues. The CDR3 is CASSHGSQNIQYF. CDR3 coding DNA: TGTGCCAGCAGCCACGGGTCGCAAAACATTCAGTACTTC.

This sequence joins TRBV5-8 and TRBJ2-7; D is uncertain. Germline assignment: CDR1 SGHTS and CDR2 YDEGEE. Trimming cost V 0 bases and J 3 bases, with 13 bases left between them. The CDR3 has 15 residues. The CDR3 coding sequence is TGTGCCAGCAGCTTGGGTCAGGCTACGCTCTACGAGCAGTACTTC. It is translated as CASSLGQATLYEQYF. Based on the CDR3 plus reference TRBV5-8 and TRBJ2-7, the full variable domain is EAGVTQSPTHLIKTRGQQATLRCSPISGHTSVYWYQQALGLGLQFLLWYDEGEERNRGNFPPRFSGRQFPNYSSELNVNALELEDSALYLCASSLGQATLYEQYFGPGTRLTVT.

The rearrangement uses TRBV7-2 and TRBJ2-1, with TRBD2 identical over 9 bases. J gave up 1 base and V 5 bases, and 9 bases lay outside the gene matches. This CDR3 is 17 amino acids long. Germline V lookup: CDR1 SGHTA, CDR2 FQGNSA. CDR3 in amino acids: CASSLPAGGQSYNEQFF. The CDR3 DNA sequence: TGTGCCAGCAGCCTACCAGCGGGGGGCCAGTCCTACAATGAGCAGTTCTTC.

The rearrangement joins TRBV6-5 to TRBJ1-5; D perhaps matches TRBD1 (6 bases). The germline V gene has CDR1 MNHEY and CDR2 SVGAGI. This CDR3 has 14 amino acids. V lost 10 bases, J lost 7 bases, and 20 bases lay in between. The CDR3 coding sequence is TGTGCCACTTCTGAAGGGGGGGCACGGCAGCCCCAGCATTTT. Translation: CATSEGGARQPQHF.

The CDR3 bases are TGTGCCAGCGGGACTAGCGGGAACCACTACAATGAGCAGTTCTTC. Residues: CASGTSGNHYNEQFF. The V call is TRBV2, the J call TRBJ2-1; the match to TRBD2 covers 13 bases. The junction had 4 bases not matched to a gene; V was cut back by 8 bases and J by 3 bases. This CDR3 is built from 15 residues. Germline CDR1 is SNHLY and CDR2 is FYNNEI.

The chain employs TRBV11-2 and TRBJ2-7, with D possibly matching TRBD1 (5 bases). Trimming pared 5 bases from V and 1 base from J, leaving 15 bases between. Germline V CDR1 and CDR2: SGHAT, FQNNGV. The CDR3 length is 15 residues. The CDR3 region is CASSPTGPGSYEQYF. CDR3 DNA sequence: TGTGCCAGCAGCCCAACAGGCCCTGGGTCCTACGAGCAGTACTTC.

The chain employs TRBV12-5 and TRBJ2-7, with TRBD2 matching over 11 bases. Looked up from germline, CDR1 is LGHNT and CDR2 is FRNRAP. J gave up 2 bases and V 0 bases, and 15 bases lay outside the gene matches. This CDR3 contains 20 residues. CDR3 loop: CASGLVLSRLAGNKAYEQYF. CDR3 DNA: TGTGCTAGTGGTTTGGTATTATCAAGACTAGCGGGAAACAAGGCCTACGAGCAGTACTTC.

This clone was seen a few times. V and J are TRBV11-2 and TRBJ1-1, with 9 positions matching TRBD1. Germline V gene sequence: CDR1 SGHAT, CDR2 FQNNGV. CDR3 length equals 17 residues. With 5 bases clipped from V and 0 bases from J, the junction kept 10 bases outside the gene matches. The CDR3 protein is CASSQSGQGRMNTEAFF. The CDR3 region has the DNA TGTGCCAGCAGCCAATCGGGACAGGGAAGAATGAACACTGAAGCTTTCTTT. The complete variable domain, with remaining parts taken from reference TRBV11-2 and TRBJ1-1, reads EAGVAQSPRYKIIEKRQSVAFWCNPISGHATLYWYQQILGQGPKLLIQFQNNGVVDDSQLPKDRFSAERLKGVDSTLKIQPAKLEDSAVYLCASSQSGQGRMNTEAFFGQGTRLTVV.